This T cell receptor (beta chain) was documented in a study of T cells in Graves' hyperthyroidism and ophthalmopathy. Per the germline V gene, CDR1 is MNHEY and CDR2 is SVGAGI. The CDR3 covers 15 residues. With 6 bases removed from V and 0 bases from J, the gap between germline ends came to 14 bases. The study included ophthalmopathy patients with Clinical Activity Score at least 3, NOSPECS grade at least 4 and duration under 3 months. Researchers amplified the TCR beta CDR3 regions from RNA transcripts. The study used the HTBI primer set for a first-round RT-PCR of the TCR CDR3. TCRdb re-analysed the multiplex PCR reads in MiXCR, keeping a single row per CDR3 protein. Among 300,000 to 450,000 distinct CDR3 sequences, about a sixth were seen once, and the ten largest hold 15% to 17%.

The V and J genes are TRBV6-5 and TRBJ1-1; D is uncertain. The sequence was collected from a woman between 40 and 50 years old with Graves' ophthalmopathy. The sequencing input was blood. DNA for the CDR3: TGTGCCAGCAGCTTAGTCGGGAGAATGAACACTGAAGCTTTCTTT. It specifies CASSLVGRMNTEAFF.